This entry is about one T cell receptor (beta chain). Its antigen is unidentified. Subjects aged 18 to 65 presented with newly diagnosed hyperthyroidism of less than 2 months' duration. Based on clinical symptoms, serum thyroxine and TRAb, thyroid ultrasound and orbital computed tomography, diagnoses were reached. Amplification of TCR beta CDR3 regions used RNA as the template. First-round RT-PCR of the TCR CDR3 relied on the HTBI primer set. Each CDR3 protein gets one entry after TCRdb re-called the multiplex PCR reads with MiXCR. The data hold a few hundred thousand distinct CDR3 sequences, with approximately 14% observed a single time. This CDR3 region has 15 residues. V dropped 0 bases and J dropped 10; count of bases not matched to a gene: 8. Looked up from germline, CDR1 is MGHRA and CDR2 is YSYEKL. This record comes from a study of T cells in Graves' hyperthyroidism and ophthalmopathy. Across the study: Once the initial diagnosis was made, peripheral blood was obtained before any treatment.

Whole-study results and caveats: Stable hyperthyroidism was told apart from ophthalmopathy by a model built on 13 V-J features.

This TCR derives from a woman in her thirties or forties with Graves' hyperthyroidism that later progressed to Graves' ophthalmopathy. This chain uses TRBV4-1 with TRBJ2-1; 8 nucleotides agree with TRBD1. Sequencing input: blood. The CDR3 loop is CASSQDSAGGGEQFF. In nucleotides, the CDR3 is TGCGCCAGCAGCCAAGATTCGGCAGGGGGCGGGGAGCAGTTCTTC.